This T cell receptor (beta chain) was recorded in a study of identical twins. The germline V gene has CDR1 SNHLY and CDR2 FYNNEI. The CDR3 sequence is 14 residues long. V lost 7 bases and J lost 6; bases outside the gene matches: 6. In TCRdb, the 5' RACE reads were re-called with MiXCR into one record per CDR3 protein. The table shows roughly 240,000 distinct CDR3 sequences, with 6.5% to 9% occurring only once. The same specimen was also included in a second study, on yellow fever vaccine responses in identical twins.

The chain combines TRBV2 with TRBJ2-2, with 9 bases fitting TRBD2. The sequenced material came from CD8+ T cells sorted from blood. The TCR comes from a woman younger than 30 in good health. The CDR3 here is CASTAGGPPGELFF. CDR3 in DNA: TGTGCCAGCACAGCGGGGGGCCCCCCCGGGGAGCTGTTTTTT.